This record covers a single TCR beta chain. It may be a read error: a sequence one base away is much more abundant. This sample was taken from a study of blood T cells in healthy people across ages. Germline V gives CDR1 DFQATT, CDR2 SNEGSKA (reference sequence). The CDR3 runs 11 residues. Using a J-beta primer mix together with a sample-barcoded 5' primer, a second PCR was run for about 6 to 11 cycles. TCRdb itself ran the 5' RACE reads through MiXCR, one entry per CDR3 protein. This table has over 300,000 distinct CDR3 sequences, about 52% appearing once. Sequenced sample: blood. This chain links TRBV20-1 with TRBJ2-3; D is possibly TRBD1 (5 bases). The receptor was isolated from a man in his fifties or sixties in good health. CDR3 sequence reads: CSARPTGTQYF. CDR3 nucleotides: TGCAGTGCTAGACCCACAGGTACGCAGTATTTT.